This is a list of T cell receptor beta chains from one sample in a study of CD8 T cells in Susac syndrome. TCRdb called the immunoSEQ multiplex PCR reads again in MiXCR, with one record for every CDR3 protein. This sample has some 150,000 distinct CDR3 sequences, with nearly 97% found just once. Material: CD8+ T cells from PBMCs. Receptors were obtained from a human donor with multiple sclerosis. Each CDR3 is given with its conserved first and last residue. Fields, in order: J gene, D gene, clone size, V gene, CDR3 protein, CDR3 DNA. A D gene is named only where the DNA matches it firmly. Clone size is stated in some rows and not others, as once, few, many or a class when expanded.

>TRBJ1-2|.|.|TRBV9
CASSAPTEKSGYTF
TGTGCCAGCAGCGCACCGACGGAGAAGTCTGGCTACACCTTC
>TRBJ2-3|.|.|TRBV28
CASSLWGTSTDTQYF
TGTGCCAGCAGTTTATGGGGTACTAGCACAGATACGCAGTATTTT
>TRBJ1-6|TRBD1|.|TRBV20-1
CSAQGGQHNSPLHF
TGCAGTGCTCAGGGGGGACAGCATAATTCACCCCTCCACTTT
>TRBJ2-7|.|.|TRBV9
CASSVVPDYEQYF
TGTGCCAGCAGCGTAGTTCCAGACTACGAGCAGTACTTC
>TRBJ2-2|.|.|TRBV5-6
CASSYDREAGELFF
TGTGCCAGCAGCTATGACAGGGAGGCCGGGGAGCTGTTTTTT
>TRBJ1-2|.|.|TRBV7-9
CASSLGLGYTF
TGTGCCAGCAGCTTAGGGCTAGGCTACACCTTC
>TRBJ2-1|.|.|TRBV4-1
CASSQGSNYNEQFF
TGCGCCAGCAGCCAAGGGTCTAACTACAATGAGCAGTTCTTC
>TRBJ1-2|TRBD1|.|TRBV9
CASSVVGQAYGYTF
TGTGCCAGCAGCGTAGTAGGACAGGCCTATGGCTACACCTTC
>TRBJ2-7|.|.|TRBV7-9
CASSADKREQYF
TGTGCCAGCAGCGCGGACAAACGCGAGCAGTACTTC
>TRBJ1-5|TRBD1|.|TRBV18
CASSRDGTGNQPQHF
TGTGCCAGCTCACGGGACGGGACAGGGAATCAGCCCCAGCATTTT
>TRBJ1-2|.|.|TRBV5-6
CASSSGNRALYGYTF
TGTGCCAGCAGCTCCGGGAACAGGGCTTTATATGGCTACACCTTC
>TRBJ1-5|.|.|TRBV27
CASSFNYKSGHQPQHF
TGTGCCAGCAGTTTCAACTACAAGAGCGGCCATCAGCCCCAGCATTTT
>TRBJ2-7|TRBD1|.|TRBV15
CATSKRTGEDEQYF
TGTGCCACCAGCAAACGGACAGGGGAGGACGAGCAGTACTTC
>TRBJ2-1|.|.|TRBV18
CAVSSGEQFF
TGTGCCGTTTCCTCCGGTGAGCAGTTCTTC
>TRBJ1-2|TRBD1|.|TRBV3-1
CASSQTGTEYGYTF
TGTGCCAGCAGCCAAACCGGGACAGAGTATGGCTACACCTTC
>TRBJ2-3|.|.|TRBV12-3/TRBV12-4
CASTFRVFTDTQYF
TGTGCCAGCACCTTTAGAGTGTTTACAGATACGCAGTATTTT
>TRBJ2-1|.|.|TRBV29-1
CSVAITGLYNEQFF
TGCAGCGTGGCTATAACAGGGCTCTACAATGAGCAGTTCTTC
>TRBJ2-5|.|.|TRBV3-1
CASRLAGRQETQYF
TGTGCCAGCAGGCTCGCGGGGCGGCAAGAGACCCAGTACTTC
>TRBJ2-1|TRBD2|.|TRBV9
CASTRSGGRTYNEQFF
TGTGCCAGCACCCGTAGCGGGGGGCGGACCTACAATGAGCAGTTCTTC
>TRBJ1-5|TRBD1|.|TRBV27
CASSLQGAYQPQHF
TGTGCCAGCAGTTTACAGGGGGCATATCAGCCCCAGCATTTT
>TRBJ1-5|.|.|TRBV27
CASSFGGHGQPQHF
TGTGCCAGCAGTTTCGGGGGACATGGGCAGCCCCAGCATTTT
>TRBJ1-1|.|.|TRBV30
CAWSRVNTEAFF
TGTGCCTGGAGTAGAGTGAACACTGAAGCTTTCTTT
>TRBJ2-7|TRBD2|few|TRBV29-1
CSALAGATYEQYF
TGCAGCGCGTTAGCGGGGGCTACCTACGAGCAGTACTTC
>TRBJ2-5|TRBD1|.|TRBV30
CAWTDRGLQETQYF
TGTGCCTGGACGGACAGGGGCTTACAAGAGACCCAGTACTTC
>TRBJ2-1|TRBD2|.|TRBV4-1
CASSQKQAGYSSYNEQFF
TGCGCCAGCAGCCAAAAACAAGCGGGGTATTCGTCCTACAATGAGCAGTTCTTC
>TRBJ2-7|TRBD1|.|TRBV2
CASKGQGDPRRQYF
TGTGCCAGCAAGGGACAGGGGGACCCAAGACGGCAGTACTTC
>TRBJ2-5|TRBD2|.|TRBV18
CASSQPGRGRRETQYF
TGTGCCAGCTCACAACCCGGGAGGGGTAGAAGAGAGACCCAGTACTTC
>TRBJ2-5|.|.|TRBV29-1
CSFLGGGQEEETQYF
TGCAGTTTCCTGGGAGGGGGACAGGAGGAAGAGACCCAGTACTTC
>TRBJ2-2|.|.|TRBV7-9
CASSPPATRNTGELFF
TGTGCCAGCAGTCCGCCGGCCACAAGGAACACCGGGGAGCTGTTTTTT
>TRBJ2-2|.|.|TRBV27
CASSNGQGELFF
TGTGCCAGCAGTAATGGCCAGGGGGAGCTGTTTTTT
>TRBJ1-1|.|.|TRBV20-1
CSARARRQNTEAFF
TGCAGTGCTAGAGCTAGACGCCAAAACACTGAAGCTTTCTTT
>TRBJ2-7|TRBD1|.|TRBV28
CASSLDRGQYEQYF
TGTGCCAGCAGCTTAGACAGGGGGCAATACGAGCAGTACTTC
>TRBJ2-2|.|.|TRBV5-4
CASMGRTGELFF
TGTGCCAGCATGGGGAGGACCGGGGAGCTGTTTTTT
>TRBJ1-2|.|.|TRBV29-1
CSVEEGDGYTF
TGCAGCGTTGAAGAAGGGGACGGCTACACCTTC
>TRBJ1-5|TRBD1|.|TRBV20-1
CSARVSGTASNQPQHF
TGCAGTGCTAGAGTATCCGGGACAGCGAGCAATCAGCCCCAGCATTTT
>TRBJ1-1|.|.|TRBV3-1
CASSQEGGVTMNTEAFF
TGTGCCAGCAGCCAAGAAGGGGGGGTTACGATGAACACTGAAGCTTTCTTT
>TRBJ1-1|.|.|TRBV6-2/TRBV6-3
CASSSGTVEAFF
TGTGCCAGCAGTTCAGGGACCGTTGAAGCTTTCTTT
>TRBJ1-1|.|.|TRBV2
CASRPDWGGEPQRDTEAFF
TGTGCCAGCAGGCCTGACTGGGGAGGGGAACCTCAAAGGGACACTGAAGCTTTCTTT
>TRBJ2-5|.|.|TRBV7-2
CASSPRRSGETQYF
TGTGCCAGCAGCCCCCGTCGCTCGGGAGAGACCCAGTACTTC
>TRBJ1-2|.|.|TRBV29-1
CSAGQGYGYTF
TGCAGCGCGGGGCAGGGCTATGGCTACACCTTC
>TRBJ2-7|TRBD1|once|TRBV30
CAWTSGTGAYEQYF
TGTGCCTGGACCTCCGGGACAGGGGCCTACGAGCAGTACTTC
>TRBJ2-1|TRBD2|once|TRBV9
CASSAGTRRYNEQFF
TGTGCCAGCAGCGCCGGGACTAGACGCTACAATGAGCAGTTCTTC
>TRBJ2-2|.|.|TRBV3-1
CASSDRNTGELFF
TGTGCCAGCAGCGACAGGAACACCGGGGAGCTGTTTTTT
>TRBJ1-2|.|once|TRBV3-1
CASSQEGGYGYTF
TGTGCCAGCAGCCAAGAAGGAGGCTATGGCTACACCTTC
>TRBJ2-7|.|.|TRBV3-1
CASSQSGMSYEQYF
TGTGCCAGCAGCCAGTCAGGGATGTCCTACGAGCAGTACTTC
>TRBJ2-3|.|.|TRBV29-1
CSARDGFTDTQYF
TGCAGCGCCCGGGACGGATTCACAGATACGCAGTATTTT
>TRBJ1-1|.|.|TRBV27
CASSLYGTEAFF
TGTGCCAGCAGTTTATATGGCACTGAAGCTTTCTTT
>TRBJ2-1|.|.|TRBV20-1
CSARDLALAQFF
TGCAGTGCTAGAGATTTAGCCCTCGCGCAGTTCTTC
>TRBJ2-5|TRBD2|.|TRBV29-1
CSVVYGGAGETQYF
TGCAGCGTAGTCTACGGGGGGGCTGGAGAGACCCAGTACTTC
>TRBJ1-2|.|.|TRBV29-1
CSVGILWQALYGYTF
TGCAGCGTTGGAATCCTGTGGCAGGCTCTCTATGGCTACACCTTC
>TRBJ2-5|.|.|TRBV25-1
CASSERYKETQYF
TGTGCCAGCAGTGAGAGATACAAAGAGACCCAGTACTTC
>TRBJ2-3|TRBD1|.|TRBV7-2
CASSLAGGIWDTQYF
TGTGCCAGCAGCTTAGCAGGGGGCATTTGGGATACGCAGTATTTT
>TRBJ1-1|TRBD1|.|TRBV30
CAWTPGRTGGNTEAFF
TGTGCCTGGACCCCAGGGAGGACAGGGGGAAACACTGAAGCTTTCTTT
>TRBJ2-1|TRBD1|.|TRBV13
CASSPRDRDGQFF
TGTGCCAGCAGCCCGAGGGACAGGGACGGGCAGTTCTTC
>TRBJ1-2|.|.|TRBV3-1
CASSPPERYGYTF
TGTGCCAGCAGCCCACCGGAGCGGTATGGCTACACCTTC